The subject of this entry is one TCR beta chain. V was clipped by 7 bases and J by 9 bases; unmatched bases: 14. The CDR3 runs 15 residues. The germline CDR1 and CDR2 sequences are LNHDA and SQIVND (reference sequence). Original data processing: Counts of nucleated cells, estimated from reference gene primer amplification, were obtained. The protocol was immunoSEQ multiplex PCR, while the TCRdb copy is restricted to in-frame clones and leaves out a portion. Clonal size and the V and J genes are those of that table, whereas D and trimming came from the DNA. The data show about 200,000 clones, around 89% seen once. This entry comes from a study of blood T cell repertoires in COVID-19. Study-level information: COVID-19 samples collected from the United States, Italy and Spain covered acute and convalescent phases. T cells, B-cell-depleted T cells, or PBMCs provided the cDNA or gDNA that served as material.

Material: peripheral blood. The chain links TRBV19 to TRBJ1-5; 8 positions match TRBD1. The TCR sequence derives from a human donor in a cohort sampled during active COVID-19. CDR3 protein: CASNNQGTGFLPQHF. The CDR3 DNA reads TGTGCCAGTAACAACCAAGGGACAGGATTCCTGCCCCAGCATTTT.